A selection of T cell receptor beta chains follows, all from one sample in a study of CD8+ T cells in alopecia areata. The table came from immunoSEQ multiplex PCR; TCRdb's copy has only in-frame clones and leaves some out. The sample has roughly 150,000 clones, 55% seen once. Sequenced material: CD4+ T cells sorted from blood. These receptors all come from a human donor in good health. Each CDR3 is given with its conserved first and last residue. The order of the fields is clone size, V gene, J gene, D gene, CDR3 protein, CDR3 DNA. The D gene is left open where the match is weak. Size is stated for part of the rows, as once, few or many counts, or as a class when the clone is expanded.

once	TRBV6-5	TRBJ1-2	NA	CASSYSPTGTNYGYTF	TGTGCCAGCAGTTACTCTCCGACAGGAACTAACTATGGCTACACCTTC
NA	TRBV18	TRBJ2-5	NA	CASSPTTGSGETQYF	TGTGCCAGCTCACCTACAACCGGGAGTGGCGAGACCCAGTACTTC
NA	TRBV6-5	TRBJ1-2	TRBD1	CASSGGGTGKYGYTF	TGTGCCAGCAGTGGGGGGGGGACAGGGAAGTATGGCTACACCTTC
few	TRBV6-5	TRBJ2-5	NA	CASSYLRGREETQYF	TGTGCCAGCAGTTACCTCCGGGGGCGTGAGGAGACCCAGTACTTC
NA	TRBV4-2	TRBJ1-5	NA	CASSQDREGQPQHF	TGTGCCAGCAGCCAAGACAGGGAAGGGCAGCCCCAGCATTTT
NA	TRBV27	TRBJ1-1	NA	CASSSDRRSNTEAFF	TGTGCCAGCAGTTCCGACCGACGTTCGAACACTGAAGCTTTCTTT
NA	TRBV11-2	TRBJ1-1	NA	CASSRGQTNTEAFF	TGTGCCAGCAGCCGTGGGCAGACGAACACTGAAGCTTTCTTT
NA	TRBV14	TRBJ2-7	NA	CASSQAVLGEQYF	TGTGCCAGCAGCCAGGCGGTCCTGGGCGAGCAGTACTTC
NA	TRBV29-1	TRBJ2-5	TRBD2	CSVEGRLARETQYF	TGCAGCGTTGAAGGCCGACTAGCTCGGGAGACCCAGTACTTC
NA	TRBV7-9	TRBJ2-5	NA	CASSSYETQYF	TGTGCCAGCAGCTCCTACGAGACCCAGTACTTC
NA	TRBV20-1	TRBJ2-3	NA	CSARNYDTQYF	TGCAGTGCTAGGAATTACGATACGCAGTATTTT
NA	TRBV18	TRBJ1-2	NA	CASSPLGDGYGYTF	TGTGCCAGCTCACCCCTCGGGGATGGGTATGGCTACACCTTC
NA	TRBV7-9	TRBJ1-2	NA	CASSLAENSGYTF	TGTGCCAGCAGCTTAGCAGAGAATTCTGGCTACACCTTC
NA	TRBV2	TRBJ1-2	NA	CASRADVDYGYTF	TGTGCCAGCAGGGCGGATGTCGACTATGGCTACACCTTC
NA	TRBV29-1	TRBJ2-7	TRBD2	CSVEISGRSGPYEQYF	TGCAGCGTTGAAATTAGCGGGAGGTCCGGACCCTACGAGCAGTACTTC
NA	TRBV28	TRBJ1-4	NA	CASSAGASEKLFF	TGTGCCAGCAGTGCAGGGGCGAGTGAAAAACTGTTTTTT
NA	TRBV2	TRBJ1-1	NA	CASNHPGMNTEAFF	TGTGCCAGCAACCACCCAGGGATGAACACTGAAGCTTTCTTT